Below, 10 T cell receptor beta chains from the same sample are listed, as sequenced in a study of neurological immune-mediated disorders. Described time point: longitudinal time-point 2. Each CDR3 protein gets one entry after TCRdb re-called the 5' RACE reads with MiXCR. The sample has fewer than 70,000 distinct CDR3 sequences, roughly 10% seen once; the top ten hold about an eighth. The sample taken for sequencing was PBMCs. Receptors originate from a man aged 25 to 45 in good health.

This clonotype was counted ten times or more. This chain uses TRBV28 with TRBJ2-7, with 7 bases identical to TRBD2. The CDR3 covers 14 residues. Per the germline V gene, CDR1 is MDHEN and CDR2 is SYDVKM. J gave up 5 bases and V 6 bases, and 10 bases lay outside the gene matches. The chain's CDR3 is CASRKGGTYHEQYF. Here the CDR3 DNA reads TGTGCCAGCAGGAAGGGAGGGACCTACCACGAGCAGTACTTC.

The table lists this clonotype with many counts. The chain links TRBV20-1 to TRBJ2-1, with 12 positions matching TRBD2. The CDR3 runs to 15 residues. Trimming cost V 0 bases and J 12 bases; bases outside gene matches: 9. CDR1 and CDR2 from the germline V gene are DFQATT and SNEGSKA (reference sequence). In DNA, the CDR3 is TGCAGTGCTAGAGATTCTCTAGCGGGAGGGCCGGGGCAGTTCTTC. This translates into CSARDSLAGGPGQFF.

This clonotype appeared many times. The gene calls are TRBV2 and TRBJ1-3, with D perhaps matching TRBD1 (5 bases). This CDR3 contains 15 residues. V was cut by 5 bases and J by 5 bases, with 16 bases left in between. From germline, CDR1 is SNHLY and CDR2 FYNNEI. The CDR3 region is CASSKPDGGRNTIYF. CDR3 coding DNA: TGTGCCAGCAGTAAACCGGACGGGGGAAGAAACACCATATATTTT. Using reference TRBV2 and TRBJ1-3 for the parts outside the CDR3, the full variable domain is EPEVTQTPSHQVTQMGQEVILRCVPISNHLYFYWYRQILGQKVEFLVSFYNNEISEKSEIFDDQFSVERPDGSNFTLKIRSTKLEDSAMYFCASSKPDGGRNTIYFGEGSWLTVV.

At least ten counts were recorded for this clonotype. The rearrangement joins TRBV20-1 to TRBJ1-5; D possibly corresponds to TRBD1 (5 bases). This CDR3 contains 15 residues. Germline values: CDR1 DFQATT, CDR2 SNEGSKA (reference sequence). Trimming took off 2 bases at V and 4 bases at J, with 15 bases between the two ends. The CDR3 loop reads CSARSSGTRNQPQHF. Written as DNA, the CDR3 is TGCAGTGCTAGATCCTCCGGGACTAGGAATCAGCCCCAGCATTTT.

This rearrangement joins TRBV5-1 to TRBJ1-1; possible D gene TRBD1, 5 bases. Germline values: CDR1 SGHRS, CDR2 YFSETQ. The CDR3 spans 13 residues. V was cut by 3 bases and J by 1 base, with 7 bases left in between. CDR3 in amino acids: CASSYQGNTEAFF. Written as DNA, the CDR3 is TGCGCCAGCAGCTACCAGGGGAACACTGAAGCTTTCTTT.

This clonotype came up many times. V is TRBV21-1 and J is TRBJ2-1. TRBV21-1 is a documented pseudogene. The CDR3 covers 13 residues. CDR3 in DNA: TGTGCCAACAGCAAAGGCCACCCTAAGTGGCAGTTCTTC. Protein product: CANSKGHPKWQFF.

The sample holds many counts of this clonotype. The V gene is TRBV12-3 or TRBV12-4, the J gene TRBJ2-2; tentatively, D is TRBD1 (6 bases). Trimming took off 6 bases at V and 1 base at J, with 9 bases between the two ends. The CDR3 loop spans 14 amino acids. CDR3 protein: CASRIQGNTGELFF. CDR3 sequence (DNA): TGTGCCAGCAGAATACAGGGGAACACCGGGGAGCTGTTTTTT.

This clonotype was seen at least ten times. The CDR3 here is CASSLGPGNEQFF. The CDR3 bases are TGCGCCAGCAGCTTGGGCCCTGGGAATGAGCAGTTCTTC. The chain has TRBV5-1 and TRBJ2-1; no clear D. Trimming cost V 0 bases and J 7 bases, with 8 bases left between them. Germline lookup yields CDR1 SGHRS and CDR2 YFSETQ. The CDR3 runs to 13 residues.

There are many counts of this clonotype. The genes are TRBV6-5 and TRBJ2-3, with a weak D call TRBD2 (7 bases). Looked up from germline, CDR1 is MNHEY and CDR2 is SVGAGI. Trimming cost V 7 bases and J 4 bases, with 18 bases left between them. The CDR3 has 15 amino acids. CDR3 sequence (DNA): TGTGCCAGCACCCAAGCGGGGAAGGGGGCAGATACGCAGTATTTT. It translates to CASTQAGKGADTQYF.

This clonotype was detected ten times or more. CDR3 coding DNA: TGTGCCAGCTCCAAAATCAGTGGTATCGGCGGGGAGCTGTTTTTT. As protein: CASSKISGIGGELFF. This chain links TRBV11-2 with TRBJ2-2; no reliable D call. Trimming removed 8 bases from V and 7 bases from J, with 20 bases in between. CDR1 and CDR2 from the germline V gene are SGHAT and FQNNGV. This CDR3 region has 15 residues.